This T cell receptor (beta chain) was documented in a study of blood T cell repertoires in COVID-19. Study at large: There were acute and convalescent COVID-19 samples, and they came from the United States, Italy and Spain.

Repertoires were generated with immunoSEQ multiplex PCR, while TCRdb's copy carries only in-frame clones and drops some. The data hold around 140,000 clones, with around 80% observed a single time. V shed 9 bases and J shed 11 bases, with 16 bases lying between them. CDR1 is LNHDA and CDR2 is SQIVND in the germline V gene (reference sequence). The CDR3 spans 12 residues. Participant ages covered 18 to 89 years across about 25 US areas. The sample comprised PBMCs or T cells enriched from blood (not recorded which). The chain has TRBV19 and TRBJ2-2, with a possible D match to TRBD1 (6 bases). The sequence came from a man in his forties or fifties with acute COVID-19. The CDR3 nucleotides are TGTGCCAGACGGACAGTTCTGGGTGAGCTGTTTTTT. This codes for CARRTVLGELFF. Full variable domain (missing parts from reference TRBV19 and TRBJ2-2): DGGITQSPKYLFRKEGQNVTLSCEQNLNHDAMYWYRQDPGQGLRLIYYSQIVNDFQKGDIAEGYSVSREKKESFPLTVTSAQKNPTAFYLCARRTVLGELFFGEGSRLTVL.